Listed below are T cell receptor beta chains from one sample, sequenced in a study of blood T cell repertoires in COVID-19. Assay used: immunoSEQ multiplex PCR; TCRdb lists only in-frame clones, some missing. This table holds approximately 75,000 clones, approximately 85% found once. The sample was peripheral blood. The receptors shown here come from a man aged 80 or over with acute or convalescent COVID-19. Each CDR3 is given with its conserved first and last residue. The D gene is left open where the match is weak. Only part of the rows carry a size: once, few, many, or a class if the clone is expanded.

TRBJ2-3	.	.	TRBV19	CASSIPGPRQQGTTQYF	TGTGCCAGTAGTATCCCCGGTCCGCGTCAACAGGGTACGACGCAGTATTTT
TRBJ1-1	.	.	TRBV4-1	CASSFRLMNTEAFF	TGCGCCAGCAGCTTTCGACTGATGAACACTGAAGCTTTCTTT
TRBJ1-4	.	.	TRBV28	CASLLGGATNEKLFF	TGTGCCAGCTTGCTTGGGGGGGCGACTAATGAAAAACTGTTTTTT
TRBJ2-7	.	.	TRBV7-2	CASSLVTASGYEQYF	TGTGCCAGCAGCTTAGTCACAGCGTCAGGGTACGAGCAGTACTTC
TRBJ1-5	.	.	TRBV18	CASSQAQVSNQPQHF	TGTGCCAGCTCACAAGCACAGGTTAGCAATCAGCCCCAGCATTTT
TRBJ2-7	few	.	TRBV5-5	CASSLAIKSYEQYF	TGTGCCAGCAGCTTGGCTATAAAATCCTACGAGCAGTACTTC
TRBJ1-1	.	.	TRBV7-2	CASSFRVEAFF	TGTGCCAGCAGCTTCCGGGTCGAAGCTTTCTTT
TRBJ2-3	.	.	TRBV5-1	CASSLEAAGADTQYF	TGCGCCAGCAGCTTGGAGGCCGCCGGGGCAGATACGCAGTATTTT
TRBJ2-3	.	TRBD2	TRBV4-3	CASSQDMTSETFTDTQYF	TGCGCCAGCAGCCAAGATATGACTAGCGAAACATTCACAGATACGCAGTATTTT
TRBJ2-5	.	TRBD2	TRBV28	CASSLAGGRVRETQYF	TGTGCCAGCAGTTTAGCGGGAGGGCGTGTCAGAGAGACCCAGTACTTC
TRBJ1-2	once	.	TRBV7-2	CASSIGRGGQNYGYTF	TGTGCCAGCAGCATCGGCCGGGGGGGGCAAAACTATGGCTACACCTTC
TRBJ2-7	.	.	TRBV6-5	CASSYRGNYEQYF	TGTGCCAGCAGTTACCGGGGGAATTACGAGCAGTACTTC
TRBJ2-7	.	.	TRBV29-1	CSVKGYNYEQYF	TGCAGCGTTAAGGGGTACAACTACGAGCAGTACTTC